This T cell receptor beta chain was observed in a study of neurological immune-mediated disorders. PBMCs numbering 2 million and stored at -80 C yielded the unsorted libraries. The cDNA came from 5'RACE, which used 10-nucleotide random UMIs. Sequencing runs each generated in excess of 180 million TCR-beta sequences derived from 15-18 subjects. TCRdb recomputed calls from the 5' RACE reads with MiXCR, one row per CDR3 protein. The sample lists approximately 24,000 distinct CDR3 sequences, 13% occurring once. Study results and caveats: CDR3 amino acid sequences found in expanded clones were never shared across subjects, suggesting private repertoires in all groups.

This clonotype was recorded at least ten times. Its antigen is as yet unknown. The V gene lost 8 bases and the J gene lost 8 bases, with 10 bases spanning the gap. This CDR3 contains 11 residues. The receptor's source is a woman between 35 and 50 years old with HTLV-1-associated myelopathy (HAM/TSP). V usage is TRBV12-3 or TRBV12-4 and J usage is TRBJ2-1; D assignment may be TRBD1 or TRBD2 (6 bases each). The specimen sequenced was PBMCs. The CDR3 region is CASRRGDEQFF. The DNA for the CDR3 is TGTGCCAGCCGGAGGGGGGATGAGCAGTTCTTC.